The 8 T cell receptor beta chains below were found in one sample sequenced in a study of control samples from healthy donors and cancer patients. Libraries were prepared by immunoSEQ multiplex PCR; TCRdb keeps only in-frame clonotypes and omits some of them. Counted here are some 11,000 clones, 94% occurring once; the ten biggest clones make up more than 20%. What was sequenced was PBMCs. The receptors were sampled from a man aged 65-85 years with head and neck cancer.

The chain joins TRBV5-4 to TRBJ2-5; TRBD2 matches 10 bases. Unmatched junction bases numbered 0, after V lost 0 bases and J lost 4 bases. The germline CDR1 and CDR2 sequences are SGHNT and YYREEE (reference sequence). The CDR3 runs 14 residues. The CDR3 here is CASSLGLAGETQYF. In DNA form, the CDR3 reads TGTGCCAGCAGCTTGGGACTAGCGGGAGAGACCCAGTACTTC.

V and J are TRBV27 and TRBJ2-1, with TRBD1 as a possible D gene (6 bases). The V gene's germline CDR1 is MNHEY and CDR2 SMNVEV (reference sequence). The CDR3 runs to 15 residues. V was clipped by 1 base and J by 3 bases, with 10 bases between them. Here the CDR3 reads CASSLLDRYYNEQFF. CDR3 sequence (DNA): TGTGCCAGCAGTTTATTGGACAGATACTACAATGAGCAGTTCTTC.

The chain combines TRBV6-6 with TRBJ2-4; 8 bases line up with TRBD2. Germline V gene lookup returns CDR1 MNHNY and CDR2 SVGAGI (reference sequence). This CDR3 comprises 12 residues. The CDR3 DNA reads as TGTGCGGCCCTAGCGGGTGGCAACATTCAGTACTTC. Protein product: CAALAGGNIQYF.

The CDR3 coding sequence is TGTGCCAGCAGTGATCTGGACCCCTCCTACAATGAGCAGTTCTTC. It specifies CASSDLDPSYNEQFF. This sequence joins TRBV2 and TRBJ2-1; D unclear. V was trimmed by 3 bases and J by 0 bases, leaving 9 bases between them. CDR1 is SNHLY, CDR2 FYNNEI, per germline. This CDR3 has 15 amino acids.

V and J are TRBV5-1 and TRBJ1-2, with 7 bases lining up with TRBD1. Germline CDR1 is SGHRS and CDR2 is YFSETQ. V dropped 2 bases and J dropped 0; count of bases not matched to a gene: 4. The CDR3 has 15 amino acids. The CDR3 sequence is CASSLNRGPNYGYTF. Here the CDR3 DNA reads TGCGCCAGCAGCTTAAACAGGGGACCTAACTATGGCTACACCTTC. Together with reference TRBV5-1 and TRBJ1-2, the CDR3 gives the full variable domain: KAGVTQTPRYLIKTRGQQVTLSCSPISGHRSVSWYQQTPGQGLQFLFEYFSETQRNKGNFPGRFSGRQFSNSRSEMNVSTLELGDSALYLCASSLNRGPNYGYTFGSGTRLTVV.

The gene calls are TRBV27 and TRBJ2-2, with D uncertain. This CDR3 is 13 amino acids long. Trimming stripped 8 bases from V and 5 bases from J, with 12 bases between. Germline assignment: CDR1 MNHEY and CDR2 SMNVEV (reference sequence). In nucleotides, the CDR3 is TGTGCCAGCCACCGCGGTTTGACCGGGGAGCTGTTTTTT. As protein: CASHRGLTGELFF.

This clone was seen a single time. This chain links TRBV19 with TRBJ1-6; D uncertain. Germline loops: CDR1 LNHDA, CDR2 SQIVND (reference sequence). V lost 3 bases to trimming and J lost 9 bases, with 12 bases between them. The CDR3 length is 14 residues. CDR3 nucleotide sequence: TGTGCCAGTAGTATTAGGACCTGGGGTTCACCCCTCCACTTT. Translated: CASSIRTWGSPLHF.

This chain joins TRBV3-1 (or the pseudogene TRBV3-2) and TRBJ2-3; D gene ambiguous. The V end lost 0 bases, the J end lost 6 bases, and 13 bases lay between the germline ends. CDR1 and CDR2 (germline): LGHDT, YNNKEL (reference sequence). CDR3 length: 15 amino acids. The DNA of the CDR3 is TGTGCCAGCAGCCAAGACCACCGGGCCTGGGATACGCAGTATTTT. This sequence encodes CASSQDHRAWDTQYF.